The 21 T cell receptor beta chains listed next were all sequenced from one sample in a study of T cell responses to AZD1222 COVID-19 vaccine. TCRdb's copy holds only in-frame clones and misses some; the assay was immunoSEQ multiplex PCR. The sample yields fewer than 200,000 clones, around nine tenths seen once. This sample comprised peripheral blood, obtained on day 0 of AZD1222 vaccination. These receptors all stem from an adult in good health.

V is TRBV13 and J is TRBJ1-6; D gene unclear. The CDR3 consists of 13 residues. The germline V gene encodes CDR1 PRHDT and CDR2 FYEKMQ (reference sequence). V was clipped by 5 bases and J by 9 bases, with 11 bases between them. This chain's CDR3 is CASSEGRPSPLHF. The CDR3 DNA follows: TGTGCCAGCAGCGAAGGACGGCCTTCACCCCTCCACTTT.

This clone was seen a handful of times. This chain links TRBV27 with TRBJ2-7; TRBD1 matches 9 bases. CDR1 is MNHEY, CDR2 SMNVEV, per germline (reference sequence). This CDR3 is 14 amino acids long. V shed 7 bases and J 3 bases; nucleotides not matched to a gene: 7. CDR3 bases: TGTGCCAGCACCTCGCCGGGACAGGGCTACGAGCAGTACTTC. Its protein product is CASTSPGQGYEQYF.

About this clone: At one boundary the junction diverges from the germline segment, which might be a read error. The genes are TRBV30 and TRBJ2-7; 9 bases are shared with TRBD1. The CDR3 has 13 residues. Germline loops: CDR1 GTSNPN, CDR2 SVGIG (reference sequence). The CDR3 loop reads CAWSHNRQGVLDF. The CDR3 DNA follows: TGTGCCTGGAGCCACAACCGACAGGGGGTATTGGACTTC.

The chain is built from TRBV13 and TRBJ2-3, with D maybe TRBD2 (6 bases). This CDR3 has 17 amino acids. The V and J ends lost 1 base and 0 bases respectively, with 14 bases between them. The germline CDR1 and CDR2 sequences are PRHDT and FYEKMQ (reference sequence). The CDR3, as DNA: TGTGCCAGCAGCTTAGAGTCTGGGGGGTCTAGCACAGATACGCAGTATTTT. Its protein product is CASSLESGGSSTDTQYF.

V usage is TRBV9 and J usage is TRBJ1-4, with D hard to call. Germline V gene sequence: CDR1 SGDLS, CDR2 YYNGEE. V gave up 3 bases and J gave up 7 bases, with 16 bases separating them. CDR3 length equals 15 residues. DNA for the CDR3: TGTGCCAGCAGCGCCTCTCTGATATCGGGTGAAAAACTGTTTTTT. This sequence encodes CASSASLISGEKLFF.

The chain carries TRBV5-1 and TRBJ2-1; no firm D call. Trimming left V 1 base short and J 8 bases short, with 13 bases between. CDR1 and CDR2 (germline): SGHRS, YFSETQ. The CDR3 has 14 residues. CDR3 residues: CASSLSSFLDEQFF. The DNA of the CDR3 is TGCGCCAGCAGCTTGTCTAGTTTCTTAGATGAGCAGTTCTTC.

The chain uses TRBV4-3 and TRBJ1-1, with 9 nucleotides matching TRBD1. The V gene end was trimmed by 5 bases and the J gene end by 3 bases; junction bases not matched to a gene: 10. The length of the CDR3 is 16 residues. From germline, CDR1 is LGHNA and CDR2 YSLEER. The chain's CDR3 is CASSKFPGQGDTEAFF. The CDR3 nucleotides are TGCGCCAGCAGCAAGTTTCCGGGACAGGGTGACACTGAAGCTTTCTTT.

The J gene is TRBJ2-3, the V gene TRBV30; D unresolved. Trimming took 0 bases from V and 0 from J, leaving 10 bases between them. The germline gives CDR1 GTSNPN, CDR2 SVGIG (reference sequence). This CDR3 comprises 15 residues. The CDR3 loop is CAWSVKSPSTDTQYF. CDR3 sequence (DNA): TGTGCCTGGAGTGTAAAGAGCCCTAGCACAGATACGCAGTATTTT.

This clone occurred a few times. The rearrangement links TRBV9 to TRBJ1-5; D gene unclear. V dropped 0 bases and J dropped 6 bases, with 7 bases sitting between them. The CDR3 spans 13 residues. The germline CDR1 and CDR2 sequences are SGDLS and YYNGEE. Here the CDR3 DNA reads TGTGCCAGCAGCGTAGGGTCGAGTCAGCCCCAGCATTTT. Residues: CASSVGSSQPQHF.

V gene TRBV28 combines with J gene TRBJ1-2; D gene ambiguous. The CDR3 sequence is 15 residues long. CDR1 and CDR2 (germline): MDHEN, SYDVKM. V gave up 7 bases and J gave up 0 bases, with 15 bases separating them. This chain's CDR3 is CASIPDGPTNYGYTF. CDR3 DNA sequence: TGTGCCAGCATTCCAGACGGGCCGACTAACTATGGCTACACCTTC.

This sequence joins TRBV9 and TRBJ2-5; D perhaps matches TRBD1 (6 bases). The CDR3 extends over 13 amino acids. Trimming took off 6 bases at V and 0 bases at J, with 9 bases between the two ends. Germline CDR1 is SGDLS and CDR2 is YYNGEE. The DNA for the CDR3 is TGTGCCAGCACCAGGGGAGACCAAGAGACCCAGTACTTC. It codes for CASTRGDQETQYF. Complete variable domain (other parts from reference TRBV9 and TRBJ2-5): DSGVTQTPKHLITATGQRVTLRCSPRSGDLSVYWYQQSLDQGLQFLIQYYNGEERAKGNILERFSAQQFPDLHSELNLSSLELGDSALYFCASTRGDQETQYFGPGTRLLVL.

The chain employs TRBV11-3 and TRBJ1-5; D gene unclear. This CDR3 comprises 16 residues. Trimming stripped 5 bases from V and 6 bases from J, with 20 bases between. Germline assignment: CDR1 SGHNT and CDR2 YENEEA. For the CDR3, the DNA is TGTGCCAGCAGCGTTAGGAGGGCGAGGGAAAGTCAGCCCCAGCATTTT. It translates to CASSVRRARESQPQHF.

The rearrangement links TRBV28 to TRBJ1-6; 7 bases fit TRBD1. Germline CDR1 MDHEN, CDR2 SYDVKM. V dropped 3 bases and J dropped 7; count of bases not matched to a gene: 9. The CDR3 has 16 amino acids. The CDR3 loop reads CASSFFLGDRNSPLHF. The CDR3 region has the DNA TGTGCCAGCAGTTTTTTTCTTGGGGACAGAAATTCACCCCTCCACTTT.

The chain has TRBV7-2 and TRBJ1-6; D unresolved. CDR1 SGHTA and CDR2 FQGNSA come from the germline V gene. The CDR3 runs 16 residues. V was clipped by 5 bases and J by 11 bases, with 22 bases between them. The CDR3 is CASSPMINRGLTPLHF. The DNA of the CDR3 is TGTGCCAGCAGCCCTATGATAAACAGAGGGTTGACACCCCTCCACTTT.

This chain links TRBV13 with TRBJ2-7; TRBD1 might be the D (6 bases). Per germline, CDR1 PRHDT and CDR2 FYEKMQ (reference sequence). Trimming cost V 5 bases and J 1 base, with 12 bases left between them. This CDR3 is 14 amino acids long. In DNA, the CDR3 is TGTGCCAGCAGCAACCGGGACATTTCCTACGAGCAGTACTTC. Its protein is CASSNRDISYEQYF.

The CDR3 nucleotides are TGTGCCAGCGGCTCCTACAATGAGCAGTTCTTC. Its protein product is CASGSYNEQFF. The chain links TRBV25-1 to TRBJ2-1; D ambiguous. Germline V lookup: CDR1 MGHDK, CDR2 SYGVNS. The CDR3 length is 11 residues. Trimming removed 8 bases from V and 0 bases from J, with 2 bases in between.

CDR3 region: CASSQGTSVGYEQYF. In nucleotides, the CDR3 is TGTGCCAGCAGCCAAGGGACTAGCGTTGGTTACGAGCAGTACTTC. This chain links TRBV3-1 (or the pseudogene TRBV3-2) with TRBJ2-7; 9 nucleotides match TRBD2. Germline CDR1 is LGHDT and CDR2 is YNNKEL (reference sequence). With V trimmed by 1 base and J by 4 bases, 5 bases remained unmatched. This CDR3 has 15 amino acids.

The chain has TRBV13 and TRBJ2-3, with 8 bases fitting TRBD2. Germline values: CDR1 PRHDT, CDR2 FYEKMQ (reference sequence). After removal of 3 bases from V and 4 bases from J, the junction contained 6 bases not matched to a gene. CDR3 length equals 15 residues. Here the CDR3 reads CASSFGGGSPDTQYF. CDR3 DNA sequence: TGTGCCAGCAGCTTTGGCGGGGGGAGCCCAGATACGCAGTATTTT.

V gene TRBV6-5 combines with J gene TRBJ1-2, with a weak D call TRBD1 (6 bases). CDR1 and CDR2 (germline): MNHEY, SVGAGI. The CDR3 contains 15 residues. The V end lost 7 bases, the J end lost 7 bases, and 22 bases lay between the germline ends. Written as DNA, the CDR3 is TGTGCCAGCATTTCTTCCTCCGCAGGGGTCGGTGGCTACACCTTC. Translating gives CASISSSAGVGGYTF.

The chain has TRBV6-6 and TRBJ2-5; D uncertain. In germline, CDR1 is MNHNY, CDR2 SVGAGI (reference sequence). This CDR3 has 11 amino acids. Trimming left V 7 bases short and J 3 bases short, with 6 bases between. The CDR3: CASKSEETQYF. The DNA for the CDR3 is TGTGCCAGCAAAAGCGAAGAGACCCAGTACTTC.

To note about this clone: The sample carries other DNA sequences with the same CDR3. V usage is TRBV28 and J usage is TRBJ1-2; D is perhaps TRBD1 (5 bases). CDR1 and CDR2 from the germline V gene are MDHEN and SYDVKM. The V end was cut by 6 bases, the J end by 3 bases, with 5 bases between. The CDR3 has 11 amino acids. The CDR3 sequence: CASRGDYGYTF. The CDR3 nucleotides are TGTGCCAGCAGGGGGGACTATGGCTACACCTTC.